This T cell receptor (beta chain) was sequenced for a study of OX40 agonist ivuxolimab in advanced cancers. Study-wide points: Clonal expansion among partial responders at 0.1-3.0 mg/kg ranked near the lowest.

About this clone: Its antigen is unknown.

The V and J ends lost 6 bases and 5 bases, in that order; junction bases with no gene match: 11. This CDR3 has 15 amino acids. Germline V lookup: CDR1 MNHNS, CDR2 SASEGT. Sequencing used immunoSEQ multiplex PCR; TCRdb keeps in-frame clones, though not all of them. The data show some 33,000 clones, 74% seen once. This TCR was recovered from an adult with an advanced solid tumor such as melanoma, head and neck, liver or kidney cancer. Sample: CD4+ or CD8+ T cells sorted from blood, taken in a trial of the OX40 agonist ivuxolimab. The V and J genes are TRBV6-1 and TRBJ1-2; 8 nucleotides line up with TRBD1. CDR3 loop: CASRTPRTGWYGYTF. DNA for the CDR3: TGTGCCAGCAGAACCCCCCGGACAGGGTGGTATGGCTACACCTTC.